This entry lists 28 T cell receptor beta chains sequenced from one sample in a study of blood T cell repertoires in COVID-19. Repertoires were generated with immunoSEQ multiplex PCR, while TCRdb's copy carries only in-frame clones and drops some. The sample includes around 210,000 clones, 80% to 90% seen only once; the top ten take around 1.6%. The sequencing sample was made of peripheral blood. These receptors came from a man younger than 35 with active or convalescent COVID-19.

The chain has TRBV27 and TRBJ1-6; 8 bases are shared with TRBD1. Germline CDR1 MNHEY, CDR2 SMNVEV (reference sequence). V lost 4 bases, J lost 10 bases, and 18 bases stayed unmatched. CDR3 length: 18 residues. CDR3 sequence: CASSSDGTGNQSGSPLHF. The CDR3 DNA is TGTGCCAGCAGTTCAGACGGGACAGGTAATCAATCGGGGTCACCCCTCCACTTT.

This chain links TRBV9 with TRBJ2-5; maybe TRBD2 (6 bases). The CDR3 spans 15 residues. Germline loops: CDR1 SGDLS, CDR2 YYNGEE. The V and J ends lost 0 bases and 5 bases respectively, with 14 bases between them. The CDR3 loop is CASSVEAGLRETQYF. The DNA for the CDR3 is TGTGCCAGCAGCGTAGAGGCAGGACTAAGGGAGACCCAGTACTTC.

V is TRBV18 and J is TRBJ2-2, with TRBD2 matching 10 bases. The junction had 12 bases not matched to a gene; V was cut back by 3 bases and J by 8 bases. CDR1 is KGHSH, CDR2 LQKENI, per germline. This CDR3 region has 17 residues. The CDR3 nucleotides are TGTGCCAGCTCACCCCCGTTACTAGCGGGGTTTCGAGGGGAGCTGTTTTTT. Protein product: CASSPPLLAGFRGELFF. Full variable domain (rest looked up from reference TRBV18 and TRBJ2-2): NAGVMQNPRHLVRRRGQEARLRCSPMKGHSHVYWYRQLPEEGLKFMVYLQKENIIDESGMPKERFSAEFPKEGPSILRIQQVVRGDSAAYFCASSPPLLAGFRGELFFGEGSRLTVL.

The gene calls are TRBV27 and TRBJ2-4, with D uncertain. CDR3 size: 13 residues. CDR1 and CDR2 (germline): MNHEY, SMNVEV (reference sequence). Between the trimmed V and J ends, which lost 6 bases and 8 bases, there was a span of 14 bases. The CDR3: CASSHGAFDIQYF. The CDR3 region has the DNA TGTGCCAGCAGCCACGGTGCCTTCGACATTCAGTACTTC.

The chain joins TRBV15 to TRBJ2-5; TRBD1 aligns across 8 bases. V shed 2 bases, J shed 3 bases, and the junction held 5 bases outside the gene matches. Germline CDR1 and CDR2: LNHNV and YYDKDF (reference sequence). This CDR3 is 15 amino acids long. This CDR3 reads CATSRPDRGKETQYF. The CDR3 nucleotides read TGTGCCACCAGCAGACCAGACAGGGGTAAAGAGACCCAGTACTTC.

The CDR3, as DNA: TGTGCCGAAAAATTACGGACAGGGCCAGAGACCCAGTACTTC. Translation gives CAEKLRTGPETQYF. This chain connects TRBV2 to TRBJ2-5; 8 nucleotides agree with TRBD1. This CDR3 comprises 14 residues. Per germline, CDR1 SNHLY and CDR2 FYNNEI. V lost 11 bases to trimming and J lost 4 bases; unmatched junction nucleotides: 12.

The chain links TRBV27 to TRBJ1-2, with 8 nucleotides matching TRBD1. This CDR3 has 15 residues. V shed 5 bases and J 4 bases; nucleotides not matched to a gene: 9. Germline V gene data show CDR1 as MNHEY and CDR2 as SMNVEV (reference sequence). The DNA of the CDR3 is TGTGCCAGCAGTCTTACAGGGGGTGACGGCTATGGCTACACCTTC. Its protein is CASSLTGGDGYGYTF.

Notes on this clone: The sample carries other DNA sequences with the same CDR3. The V call is TRBV11-2, the J call TRBJ1-1; 10 positions agree with TRBD1. With 1 base clipped from V and 9 bases from J, the junction kept 5 bases outside the gene matches. The V gene's germline CDR1 is SGHAT and CDR2 FQNNGV. The CDR3 is 14 residues long. The CDR3 region has the DNA TGTGCCAGCAGCTTAGCCGTGACAGGGGGCAAAGCTTTCTTT. Encoded protein: CASSLAVTGGKAFF.

About this clone itself: Germline and junction disagree at one end, which may indicate a read error. J is TRBJ1-1 and V is TRBV28; tentatively, D is TRBD1 (5 bases). Germline values: CDR1 MDHEN, CDR2 SYDVKM. The CDR3 is 15 amino acids. CDR3 residues: CASSSTPGRNAEAFF. CDR3 in DNA: TGTGCCAGCAGTTCCACCCCAGGGAGGAACGCTGAAGCTTTCTTT.

The genes are TRBV7-6 and TRBJ2-5; D possibly corresponds to TRBD2 (6 bases). This CDR3 is built from 11 residues. The V gene lost 5 bases and the J gene lost 10 bases, with 11 bases spanning the gap. The germline gives CDR1 SGHVS, CDR2 FNYEAQ. CDR3 nucleotides: TGTGCCAGCAGCCGCATGGGGGGCCAGTACTTC. This sequence encodes CASSRMGGQYF.

The genes are TRBV27 and TRBJ2-1, with 9 bases matching TRBD1. The trim removed 0 bases at V and 15 bases at J, leaving 18 bases unmatched. The CDR3 spans 17 residues. The germline gives CDR1 MNHEY, CDR2 SMNVEV (reference sequence). CDR3 in amino acids: CASSLSRGRDREYSLFF. The CDR3 bases are TGTGCCAGCAGTTTATCAAGAGGCAGGGACAGGGAATACAGTCTGTTCTTC.

The rearrangement joins TRBV15 to TRBJ1-1; TRBD1 is a possible D gene (6 bases). Germline V gene data show CDR1 as LNHNV and CDR2 as YYDKDF (reference sequence). The CDR3 spans 15 residues. V was pared by 0 bases and J by 3 bases, with 11 bases between. This CDR3 is CATSREQGVYTEAFF. Here the CDR3 DNA reads TGTGCCACCAGCAGAGAACAGGGAGTGTACACTGAAGCTTTCTTT.

Remarks on this clone: This specimen includes other DNA sequences encoding the same CDR3. The chain recombines TRBV5-1 with TRBJ1-3; D is unclear. Trimming took off 0 bases at V and 4 bases at J, with 14 bases between the two ends. The germline CDR1 and CDR2 sequences are SGHRS and YFSETQ. The CDR3 runs 16 residues. Here the CDR3 DNA reads TGCGCCAGCAGCTTGGGACCAGGTATGGCCGGAAACACCATATATTTT. Protein: CASSLGPGMAGNTIYF.

The chain has TRBV28 and TRBJ1-6, with D perhaps TRBD1 (6 bases). V gave up 6 bases and J gave up 5 bases, with 11 bases separating them. CDR1 is MDHEN, CDR2 SYDVKM, per germline. The CDR3 length is 14 residues. The CDR3: CASSWTVNNSPLHF. DNA for the CDR3: TGTGCCAGCAGCTGGACAGTTAATAATTCACCCCTCCACTTT.

V usage is TRBV7-2 and J usage is TRBJ1-2; weak D call: TRBD1 (5 bases). CDR3 size: 13 residues. The germline V gene encodes CDR1 SGHTA and CDR2 FQGNSA. The V end lost 2 bases, the J end lost 8 bases, and 12 bases lay between the germline ends. The CDR3 coding sequence is TGTGCCAGCAGCTTACTCCCCAAGGGGGGCTACACCTTC. Encoded protein: CASSLLPKGGYTF.

This sequence joins TRBV4-3 and TRBJ2-2; tentative D call: TRBD2 (6 bases). V was shortened by 0 bases and J by 6 bases, with 17 bases between the two germline ends. The CDR3 is 17 amino acids. Germline V gene sequence: CDR1 LGHNA, CDR2 YSLEER. CDR3 bases: TGCGCCAGCAGCCAAGATGTTGGCAGGAGGGGCCCCGGGGAGCTGTTTTTT. This translates into CASSQDVGRRGPGELFF.

This clone appeared once. V and J are TRBV9 and TRBJ2-7; no definite D call. The CDR3 sequence is 14 residues long. Germline V lookup: CDR1 SGDLS, CDR2 YYNGEE. V lost 0 bases to trimming and J lost 3 bases, with 10 bases between them. CDR3 DNA: TGTGCCAGCAGCGTAGATGTCCTCAGCTACGAGCAGTACTTC. It yields the protein CASSVDVLSYEQYF.

The gene calls are TRBV7-2 and TRBJ2-2; possibly TRBD2 for D (6 bases). The V end lost 7 bases, the J end lost 6 bases, and 21 bases lay between the germline ends. Germline V gene data show CDR1 as SGHTA and CDR2 as FQGNSA. The CDR3 covers 16 residues. The CDR3 loop reads CASTRSGTSSPGELFF. CDR3 bases: TGTGCCAGCACCCGGTCCGGGACTTCATCCCCCGGGGAGCTGTTTTTT.

The chain couples TRBV28 to TRBJ2-1; D possibly corresponds to TRBD2 (7 bases). Germline V CDR1 and CDR2: MDHEN, SYDVKM. The CDR3 is 13 residues long. V shed 6 bases and J shed 6 bases, with 12 bases lying between them. The CDR3 loop reads CASRGGGSNEQFF. CDR3 in DNA: TGTGCCAGCAGAGGGGGGGGTAGCAATGAGCAGTTCTTC.

The chain couples TRBV6-5 to TRBJ1-5; D is possibly TRBD1 (5 bases). The germline V gene has CDR1 MNHEY and CDR2 SVGAGI. The ends were cut back, 6 bases at V and 2 bases at J, with 11 bases in the middle. CDR3 length equals 14 residues. The CDR3 is CASRGGVGNQPQHF. The DNA of the CDR3 is TGTGCCAGCAGGGGGGGGGTTGGCAATCAGCCCCAGCATTTT.

The chain couples TRBV2 to TRBJ2-2; weak D call: TRBD2 (6 bases). Germline values: CDR1 SNHLY, CDR2 FYNNEI. The germline V and J ends were trimmed by 7 bases and 1 base, with 13 bases remaining between them. The CDR3 has 15 amino acids. CDR3 sequence: CASTPGTLNTGELFF. CDR3 DNA sequence: TGTGCCAGCACTCCCGGGACTTTGAACACCGGGGAGCTGTTTTTT.

V and J are TRBV5-1 and TRBJ1-1, with a possible D match to TRBD1 (6 bases). In germline, CDR1 is SGHRS, CDR2 YFSETQ. The CDR3 extends over 13 amino acids. Between the trimmed V and J ends, which lost 4 bases and 11 bases, there was a span of 18 bases. CDR3 nucleotide sequence: TGCGCCAGCAGCCTCCCCCCTAGGGGGTCGGCTTTCTTT. Translation gives CASSLPPRGSAFF.

This clone was detected once. At the DNA level, this CDR3 is encoded by other sequences in the same sample as well. The chain links TRBV20-1 to TRBJ1-1, with 7 bases that match TRBD1. The V segment lost 6 bases and the J segment 3 bases; nucleotides outside the gene matches: 1. CDR1 and CDR2 from the germline V gene are DFQATT and SNEGSKA (reference sequence). The CDR3 runs to 11 residues. The CDR3 here is CSAQGDTEAFF. The CDR3 DNA follows: TGCAGTGCCCAGGGGGACACTGAAGCTTTCTTT.

This chain connects TRBV7-8 to TRBJ2-5; tentative D call: TRBD1 (5 bases). The CDR3 consists of 15 residues. Germline V gene sequence: CDR1 SGHVS, CDR2 FQNEAQ. Trimming shortened V by 2 bases and J by 5 bases, and 15 bases separated the two germline ends. In DNA, the CDR3 is TGTGCCAGCAGCTTAAAAAGGGGTGCGATGGAGACCCAGTACTTC. Protein product: CASSLKRGAMETQYF.

The V and J genes are TRBV5-1 and TRBJ1-2; possibly TRBD1 for D (6 bases). The CDR3 has 13 amino acids. Per germline, CDR1 SGHRS and CDR2 YFSETQ. The V gene lost 2 bases and the J gene lost 4 bases, with 9 bases spanning the gap. The CDR3 nucleotides read TGCGCCAGCAGCTTTTGGACAGCCTATGGCTACACCTTC. Protein sequence: CASSFWTAYGYTF.

The CDR3 nucleotides read TGTGCCACCGAGGGACAGAAGAACACTGAAGCTTTCTTT. The encoded protein is CATEGQKNTEAFF. The chain recombines TRBV10-3 with TRBJ1-1; TRBD1 matches 7 bases. The CDR3 consists of 13 residues. V shed 10 bases, J shed 1 base, and the junction held 6 bases outside the gene matches. Per the germline V gene, CDR1 is ENHRY and CDR2 is SYGVKD.

V gene TRBV28 combines with J gene TRBJ2-5; the match to TRBD1 covers 7 bases. CDR1 is MDHEN, CDR2 SYDVKM, per germline. The V and J ends lost 3 bases and 5 bases, in that order; junction bases with no gene match: 12. CDR3 length: 16 residues. The chain's CDR3 is CASSFAPGQRSETQYF. CDR3 nucleotides: TGTGCCAGCAGTTTTGCCCCGGGACAGCGAAGCGAGACCCAGTACTTC.

The chain uses TRBV5-6 and TRBJ2-1; D remains unclear. V lost 1 base to trimming and J lost 8 bases, with 10 bases between them. Per the germline V gene, CDR1 is SGHDT and CDR2 is YYEEEE. There are 13 residues in the CDR3. In DNA, the CDR3 is TGTGCCAGCAGCTTGTTCCTATTCGATGAGCAGTTCTTC. Its translation is CASSLFLFDEQFF.